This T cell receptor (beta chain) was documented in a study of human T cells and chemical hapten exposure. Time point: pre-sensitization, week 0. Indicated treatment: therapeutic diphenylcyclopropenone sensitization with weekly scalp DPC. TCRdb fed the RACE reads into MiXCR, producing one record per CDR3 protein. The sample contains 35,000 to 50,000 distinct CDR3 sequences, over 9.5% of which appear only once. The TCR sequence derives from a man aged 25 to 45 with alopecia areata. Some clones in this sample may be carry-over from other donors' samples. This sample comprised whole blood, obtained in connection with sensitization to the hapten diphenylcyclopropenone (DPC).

The CDR3 reads CASGSSGLPTNEQFF. CDR3 sequence (DNA): TGTGCCAGTGGGTCAAGCGGGTTACCTACAAATGAGCAGTTCTTC. The rearrangement uses TRBV19 and TRBJ2-1; perhaps TRBD2 as D (6 bases). V was trimmed by 8 bases and J by 7 bases, leaving 21 bases between them. The CDR3 spans 15 residues. CDR1 is LNHDA, CDR2 SQIVND, per germline (reference sequence).